The TCR beta chain described here comes from a study of cytomegalovirus exposure and HLA in healthy donors. About the research overall: In terms of ancestry, the Caucasian-associated cluster contained roughly 81% of the roughly 400 genotyped donors.

Each donor's status was that of a healthy bone marrow donor. A multiplex PCR was run with 60 Vbeta primers and 13 Jbeta primers. The assay was immunoSEQ multiplex PCR, and TCRdb's table has in-frame clones only and misses some. The top ten hold approximately 9% of the sample, which has under 90,000 clones, roughly 72% seen once. Sequencing was done on a sample of PBMCs. The receptor was derived from a man aged 35 to 55 in good health and CMV-seropositive.

CDR3 region: CASSIRRGGGTYGYTF. CDR3 bases: TGTGCCAGTAGTATTCGAAGAGGGGGTGGTACCTATGGCTACACCTTC. The V gene is TRBV19, the J gene TRBJ1-2; weak D call: TRBD1 (6 bases). The CDR3 totals 16 residues. Germline lookup yields CDR1 LNHDA and CDR2 SQIVND (reference sequence). The germline V and J ends were trimmed by 3 bases and 4 bases, with 18 bases remaining between them.